These T cell receptor beta chains were read from a single sample in a study of blood T cells in healthy people across ages. TCRdb called the 5' RACE reads again in MiXCR, with one record for every CDR3 protein. The sample yields some 920,000 distinct CDR3 sequences, around 54% seen once. The sample consisted of blood. These receptors were collected from a woman aged 55-70 years in good health. Both conserved end residues are part of each CDR3. A D gene is named only where the DNA matches it firmly. Part of the rows lack a size; the others show once, few, many or a class for expanded clones.

v_gene,j_gene,d_gene,abundance,CDR3aa,CDR3nt
TRBV6-6,TRBJ2-5,-,-,CASSQPGGTQYF,TGTGCCAGCAGTCAGCCCGGGGGGACCCAGTACTTC
TRBV14,TRBJ2-5,-,-,CASSQGGHETQYF,TGTGCCAGCAGCCAAGGGGGGCACGAGACCCAGTACTTC
TRBV12-3/TRBV12-4,TRBJ2-6,-,-,CASIANTGLYGANVLTF,TGTGCCAGCATTGCCAACACAGGGCTCTATGGGGCCAACGTCCTGACTTTC
TRBV28,TRBJ1-6,-,-,CASSPPGGALADNSPLHF,TGTGCCAGCAGTCCCCCCGGGGGAGCCCTGGCGGATAATTCACCCCTCCACTTT
TRBV10-1,TRBJ2-5,-,-,CASSAGTTSATQYF,TGCGCCAGCAGTGCCGGGACAACCTCGGCGACCCAGTACTTC
TRBV11-3,TRBJ2-2,-,-,CASSLSGLDGELFF,TGTGCCAGCAGCTTATCAGGGCTGGACGGGGAGCTGTTTTTT
TRBV6-4,TRBJ2-1,TRBD1,once,CASSTGTGTGNEQFF,TGTGCCAGCAGTACCGGGACAGGGACTGGCAATGAGCAGTTCTTC
TRBV12-3/TRBV12-4,TRBJ1-2,TRBD1,few,CASSPRTGADYGYTF,TGTGCCAGCAGTCCGAGGACAGGCGCCGACTATGGCTACACCTTC
TRBV11-2,TRBJ2-7,-,-,CASVQEGWRPSYNEQYF,TGTGCCAGCGTCCAGGAGGGCTGGAGGCCCTCCTACAATGAGCAGTACTTC
TRBV7-2,TRBJ2-7,TRBD2,few,CASSLAFSGRAYEQYF,TGTGCCAGCAGCTTAGCATTTAGCGGGAGGGCCTACGAGCAGTACTTC
TRBV6-5,TRBJ2-2,-,-,CASRGGARYTGELFF,TGTGCCAGCAGAGGCGGGGCGCGGTACACCGGGGAGCTGTTTTTT
TRBV3-1,TRBJ2-5,TRBD2,-,CASSPTGLAGEQATGETQYF,TGTGCCAGCAGCCCTACGGGACTAGCGGGAGAACAAGCGACCGGCGAGACCCAGTACTTC
TRBV30,TRBJ1-1,-,-,CAWNNVMNTEAFF,TGTGCCTGGAACAACGTAATGAACACTGAAGCTTTCTTT
TRBV6-1,TRBJ2-1,-,-,CASSGGTPGGPMNEQFF,TGTGCCAGCAGTGGCGGGACCCCAGGCGGTCCGATGAATGAGCAGTTCTTC
TRBV4-3,TRBJ2-7,TRBD2,-,CASSQVFLAGVEQYF,TGCGCCAGCAGCCAAGTGTTTCTAGCGGGAGTCGAGCAGTACTTC
TRBV4-2,TRBJ1-5,-,few,CASSQGVTGNQPQHF,TGTGCCAGCAGCCAAGGCGTCACGGGGAATCAGCCCCAGCATTTT
TRBV12-3/TRBV12-4,TRBJ2-7,TRBD1,-,CASSFLGQGAGEQYF,TGTGCCAGCAGTTTCCTGGGACAGGGGGCGGGCGAGCAGTACTTC
TRBV24-1,TRBJ2-3,TRBD1,-,CATGGTGTGGTDTQYF,TGTGCCACCGGAGGGACCGGGACAGGGGGCACAGATACGCAGTATTTT
TRBV9,TRBJ1-1,-,-,CASSVADTEAFF,TGTGCCAGCAGCGTAGCCGACACTGAAGCTTTCTTT
TRBV5-1,TRBJ2-1,-,-,CASSLGSWRARSYNEQFF,TGCGCCAGCAGCCTTGGATCGTGGCGGGCCCGCTCCTACAATGAGCAGTTCTTC
TRBV12-3/TRBV12-4,TRBJ2-7,-,-,CASSFRGYSEQYF,TGTGCCAGCAGTTTTAGGGGTTACAGCGAGCAGTACTTC
TRBV7-2,TRBJ2-7,TRBD2,-,CASRETSGRNEQYF,TGTGCCAGCAGAGAGACTAGCGGGAGGAACGAGCAGTACTTC
TRBV3-1,TRBJ2-2,-,few,CASSQPPDSYTGELFF,TGTGCCAGCAGCCAACCCCCGGACAGCTATACCGGGGAGCTGTTTTTT
TRBV7-2,TRBJ1-3,-,once,CASSPDRGNTIYF,TGTGCCAGCAGTCCCGACAGGGGAAACACCATATATTTT
TRBV4-3,TRBJ2-7,TRBD2,-,CASSPGTSGRASIYNEQYF,TGCGCCAGCAGCCCGGGGACTAGCGGGAGGGCCTCTATCTACAATGAGCAGTACTTC
TRBV6-2/TRBV6-3,TRBJ1-2,-,few,CASRDGGPYGYTF,TGTGCCAGCAGGGACGGGGGACCATATGGCTACACCTTC
TRBV18,TRBJ1-2,-,-,CASSRADSYYGYTF,TGTGCCAGCTCACGAGCGGACAGCTACTATGGCTACACCTTC
TRBV5-1,TRBJ2-1,-,once,CAGSLTGLGHDEQFF,TGCGCCGGCAGCTTGACGGGACTGGGGCATGATGAGCAGTTCTTC
TRBV4-2,TRBJ2-1,TRBD2,-,CASSQGISGSWEQFF,TGTGCCAGCAGCCAAGGGATTAGCGGGAGTTGGGAGCAGTTCTTC
TRBV4-2,TRBJ2-7,TRBD2,-,CASSQGVLAGAGGYEQYF,TGTGCCAGCAGCCAAGGGGTACTAGCGGGAGCTGGGGGCTACGAGCAGTACTTC
TRBV20-1,TRBJ2-1,-,-,CSAAGGPYNEQFF,TGCAGTGCTGCAGGAGGGCCCTACAATGAGCAGTTCTTC